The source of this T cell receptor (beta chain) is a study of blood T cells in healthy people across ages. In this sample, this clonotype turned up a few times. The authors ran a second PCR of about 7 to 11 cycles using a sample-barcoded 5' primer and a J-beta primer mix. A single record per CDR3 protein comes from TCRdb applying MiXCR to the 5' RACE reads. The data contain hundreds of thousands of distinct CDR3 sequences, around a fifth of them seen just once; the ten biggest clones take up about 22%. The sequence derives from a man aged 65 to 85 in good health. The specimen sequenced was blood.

CDR3 protein: CASSDPGQGEVTQYF. CDR3 nucleotides: TGCGCCAGCAGCGATCCGGGACAGGGGGAAGTGACCCAGTACTTC. The chain carries TRBV5-1 and TRBJ2-5, with 11 bases that match TRBD1. From germline, CDR1 is SGHRS and CDR2 YFSETQ. Trimming took 4 bases from V and 7 from J; bases not matched to a gene: 9. The CDR3 spans 15 residues. The entire variable domain, with the rest obtained from reference TRBV5-1 and TRBJ2-5, is as follows: KAGVTQTPRYLIKTRGQQVTLSCSPISGHRSVSWYQQTPGQGLQFLFEYFSETQRNKGNFPGRFSGRQFSNSRSEMNVSTLELGDSALYLCASSDPGQGEVTQYFGPGTRLLVL.